This T cell receptor (beta chain) emerged from a study of cytomegalovirus exposure and HLA in healthy donors. This clone has only one observation. PCR amplification relied on 60 Vbeta primers (plus 13 Jbeta primers). TCRdb keeps only in-frame clones here, not all; method: immunoSEQ multiplex PCR. The table records 170,000 or so clones, 80% of them present only once. After removal of 0 bases from V and 9 bases from J, the junction contained 17 bases not matched to a gene. CDR3 length equals 19 residues. The germline V gene has CDR1 SGHRS and CDR2 YFSETQ. This chain joins TRBV5-1 and TRBJ1-6; 8 nucleotides match TRBD1. The clonotype originates from a boy between 10 and 17 years old in good health and CMV-seronegative. Source material: PBMCs. In DNA form, the CDR3 reads TGCGCCAGCAGCTTGGCCTCAGTAACAGGGGGGGATAGAAGTTCACCCCTCCACTTT. It codes for CASSLASVTGGDRSSPLHF.